Listed below are T cell receptor beta chains from one sample, sequenced in a study of shared clonotypes between healthy human individuals. Repertoires were generated with immunoSEQ multiplex PCR, while TCRdb's copy carries only in-frame clones and drops some. The sample holds some 2,500,000 clones; 80% to 95% are singletons and the top ten take 0.37%. Sequenced material: naive CD4+ T cells from PBMCs. Every receptor here comes from a man aged 18 to 30 in good health. Some clones in this sample may be carry-over from other donors' samples. The CDR3 runs from the conserved cysteine through the conserved F or W. Each record gives: V gene, J gene, D gene, clone size, CDR3 DNA, CDR3 protein. A D gene is named only where the DNA matches it firmly. The size of a clone is reported for some rows only, either as once, few or many, or as a class for expanded clones.

v_gene: TRBV6-5
j_gene: TRBJ1-2
d_gene: .
abundance: few
CDR3nt: TGTGCCAGCAGTTACTCTGCAGGGGCGTATGGCTACACCTTC
CDR3aa: CASSYSAGAYGYTF

v_gene: TRBV30
j_gene: TRBJ1-2
d_gene: .
abundance: .
CDR3nt: TGTGCCTGGAGTCCGGGAACGAGGGGCTACACCTTC
CDR3aa: CAWSPGTRGYTF

v_gene: TRBV6-5
j_gene: TRBJ1-3
d_gene: .
abundance: .
CDR3nt: TGTGCCAGCACTTCACCTGGAAACACCATATATTTT
CDR3aa: CASTSPGNTIYF

v_gene: TRBV6-6
j_gene: TRBJ1-1
d_gene: .
abundance: .
CDR3nt: TGTGCCAGCAGTTACTTCGTGGGCACTGAAGCTTTCTTT
CDR3aa: CASSYFVGTEAFF

v_gene: TRBV2
j_gene: TRBJ2-2
d_gene: TRBD1
abundance: few
CDR3nt: TGTGCCAGCAGGTCGACAGGGAAGGGCGGGGAGCTGTTTTTT
CDR3aa: CASRSTGKGGELFF

v_gene: TRBV19
j_gene: TRBJ1-5
d_gene: TRBD1
abundance: .
CDR3nt: TGTGCCAGTAGTATCTCAGGGGGCGGGTCGGGCCCCCAGCATTTT
CDR3aa: CASSISGGGSGPQHF

v_gene: TRBV5-6
j_gene: TRBJ2-3
d_gene: .
abundance: .
CDR3nt: TGTGCCAGCAGCTTGTATTGGGGCGGAGCCGGGGATACGCAGTATTTT
CDR3aa: CASSLYWGGAGDTQYF

v_gene: TRBV4-3
j_gene: TRBJ2-7
d_gene: .
abundance: .
CDR3nt: TGCGCCAGCAGCCAAGATCGTTATCGTGAGGGATCCTACGAGCAGTACTTC
CDR3aa: CASSQDRYREGSYEQYF

v_gene: TRBV11-2
j_gene: TRBJ2-3
d_gene: .
abundance: .
CDR3nt: TGTGCCAGCAGCTTGATCAGCGTTAGCACAGATACGCAGTATTTT
CDR3aa: CASSLISVSTDTQYF

v_gene: TRBV28
j_gene: TRBJ1-2
d_gene: .
abundance: .
CDR3nt: TGTGCCAGCAGTTTGTGGGGGCCTAACTATGGCTACACCTTC
CDR3aa: CASSLWGPNYGYTF

v_gene: TRBV7-2
j_gene: TRBJ2-6
d_gene: .
abundance: .
CDR3nt: TGTGCCAGCAGCTTAGGGTTGGGCTCTGGGGCCAACGTCCTGACTTTC
CDR3aa: CASSLGLGSGANVLTF

v_gene: TRBV14
j_gene: TRBJ2-1
d_gene: TRBD2
abundance: .
CDR3nt: TGTGCCAGCAGCCATTGGGGACTAGCGGTATACAATGAGCAGTTCTTC
CDR3aa: CASSHWGLAVYNEQFF

v_gene: TRBV19
j_gene: TRBJ1-4
d_gene: .
abundance: .
CDR3nt: TGTGCCAGTAGTCCTACAGACAGATATGAAAAACTGTTTTTT
CDR3aa: CASSPTDRYEKLFF

v_gene: TRBV18
j_gene: TRBJ1-4
d_gene: .
abundance: .
CDR3nt: TGTGCCAGCTCACCACCGGGAGGATTCCTAACTAATGAAAAACTGTTTTTT
CDR3aa: CASSPPGGFLTNEKLFF

v_gene: TRBV5-6
j_gene: TRBJ2-1
d_gene: .
abundance: .
CDR3nt: TGTGCCAGCAGCTTGGACAGGGTCTATGAGCAGTTCTTC
CDR3aa: CASSLDRVYEQFF

v_gene: TRBV7-8
j_gene: TRBJ2-7
d_gene: TRBD2
abundance: .
CDR3nt: TGTGCCAGCAGCTTAGCCCTAGCGGTCCCCTACGAGCAGTACTTC
CDR3aa: CASSLALAVPYEQYF

v_gene: TRBV6-5
j_gene: TRBJ2-3
d_gene: .
abundance: .
CDR3nt: TGTGCCAGCAGTTACCAGGTTTCTAGCACAGATACGCAGTATTTT
CDR3aa: CASSYQVSSTDTQYF

v_gene: TRBV30
j_gene: TRBJ1-5
d_gene: .
abundance: few
CDR3nt: TGTGCCTGGAGTGTGCGACGGAATCAGCCCCAGCATTTT
CDR3aa: CAWSVRRNQPQHF

v_gene: TRBV4-3
j_gene: TRBJ2-7
d_gene: .
abundance: .
CDR3nt: TGCGCCAGCAGCCAAGAATTTGTGTCGGGCAGGGGAGATTCCTACGAGCAGTACTTC
CDR3aa: CASSQEFVSGRGDSYEQYF

v_gene: TRBV18
j_gene: TRBJ2-3
d_gene: .
abundance: .
CDR3nt: TGTGCCAGCTCACCAGGGAACTGGTACTCTAGCACAGATACGCAGTATTTT
CDR3aa: CASSPGNWYSSTDTQYF

v_gene: TRBV19
j_gene: TRBJ1-5
d_gene: TRBD1
abundance: .
CDR3nt: TGTGCCAGTAGTGAATGGACAGGGAATAGCAATCAGCCCCAGCATTTT
CDR3aa: CASSEWTGNSNQPQHF

v_gene: TRBV7-6
j_gene: TRBJ1-5
d_gene: .
abundance: .
CDR3nt: TGTGCCAGCAGCCTACAGGGCTCCGGCAATCAGCCCCAGCATTTT
CDR3aa: CASSLQGSGNQPQHF

v_gene: TRBV18
j_gene: TRBJ1-5
d_gene: .
abundance: once
CDR3nt: TGTGCCAGCTCAGCCACGACAGGAGGAGGGTTCGCCCAGCATTTT
CDR3aa: CASSATTGGGFAQHF

v_gene: TRBV7-9
j_gene: TRBJ2-7
d_gene: .
abundance: .
CDR3nt: TGTGCCAGCAGCTTAGGCACCTCTTACTCCTACGAGCAGTACTTC
CDR3aa: CASSLGTSYSYEQYF

v_gene: TRBV11-2
j_gene: TRBJ2-3
d_gene: .
abundance: .
CDR3nt: TGTGCCAGCAGCTTAGCGGGAGTCTCAGATACGCAGTATTTT
CDR3aa: CASSLAGVSDTQYF

v_gene: TRBV2
j_gene: TRBJ2-5
d_gene: .
abundance: .
CDR3nt: TGTGCCAGCAGTGAAGTGGTAGTTCAAGAGACCCAGTACTTC
CDR3aa: CASSEVVVQETQYF

v_gene: TRBV5-1
j_gene: TRBJ2-7
d_gene: .
abundance: .
CDR3nt: TGCGCCAGCAGCTTGGTAGGTAGGGAGATCGGGCAGTACTTC
CDR3aa: CASSLVGREIGQYF

v_gene: TRBV27
j_gene: TRBJ2-2
d_gene: .
abundance: .
CDR3nt: TGTGCCAGCAGTTTATACGCAGGGGTGGGCACCGGGGAGCTGTTTTTT
CDR3aa: CASSLYAGVGTGELFF

v_gene: TRBV2
j_gene: TRBJ1-1
d_gene: .
abundance: .
CDR3nt: TGTGCCAGCAGTAATGACAGGAACACTGAAGCTTTCTTT
CDR3aa: CASSNDRNTEAFF

v_gene: TRBV19
j_gene: TRBJ2-2
d_gene: .
abundance: .
CDR3nt: TGTGCCAGTAGTATAAGGGGCACCGGGGAGCTGTTTTTT
CDR3aa: CASSIRGTGELFF

v_gene: TRBV25-1
j_gene: TRBJ2-5
d_gene: TRBD2
abundance: .
CDR3nt: TGTGCCAGCAGTGAATATATCGGGCGGGGAGGGGTAAAAGAGACCCAGTACTTC
CDR3aa: CASSEYIGRGGVKETQYF

v_gene: TRBV7-9
j_gene: TRBJ1-1
d_gene: .
abundance: .
CDR3nt: TGTGCCAGCAGCTTTTCCGGGGCCACTGAAGCTTTCTTT
CDR3aa: CASSFSGATEAFF

v_gene: TRBV9
j_gene: TRBJ1-2
d_gene: .
abundance: .
CDR3nt: TGTGCCAGCAGCGTAGGGCAGGGACTCAACTATGGCTACACCTTC
CDR3aa: CASSVGQGLNYGYTF

v_gene: TRBV2
j_gene: TRBJ2-1
d_gene: .
abundance: .
CDR3nt: TGTGCCAGCGACGCGCTACCGGTGAATGAGCAGTTCTTC
CDR3aa: CASDALPVNEQFF

v_gene: TRBV13
j_gene: TRBJ2-3
d_gene: .
abundance: .
CDR3nt: TGTGCCAGCAGCCCCCGGTGGCGGGTCTCAGATACGCAGTATTTT
CDR3aa: CASSPRWRVSDTQYF

v_gene: TRBV28
j_gene: TRBJ2-7
d_gene: .
abundance: .
CDR3nt: TGTGCCAGCTCTCTGCCCCGCTCGTACGAGCAGTACTTC
CDR3aa: CASSLPRSYEQYF

v_gene: TRBV19
j_gene: TRBJ2-7
d_gene: .
abundance: .
CDR3nt: TGTGCCAGTAGTTCCGGGACCCCGGTTGGGCAGTACTTC
CDR3aa: CASSSGTPVGQYF

v_gene: TRBV19
j_gene: TRBJ2-3
d_gene: .
abundance: .
CDR3nt: TGTGCCAGTAACGGATATGCCCTCGGGGATACGCAGTATTTT
CDR3aa: CASNGYALGDTQYF

v_gene: TRBV25-1
j_gene: TRBJ1-1
d_gene: .
abundance: once
CDR3nt: TGTGCCAGCAGTGAATCAGGGAGTAGGGCTGAAGCTTTCTTT
CDR3aa: CASSESGSRAEAFF

v_gene: TRBV5-1
j_gene: TRBJ1-5
d_gene: .
abundance: .
CDR3nt: TGCGCCAGCAGCTTGGAGCCGGGGGGCGGCAATCAGCCCCAGCATTTT
CDR3aa: CASSLEPGGGNQPQHF

v_gene: TRBV11-3
j_gene: TRBJ2-3
d_gene: .
abundance: .
CDR3nt: TGTGCCAGCAGCGTCGGGAGAGCCTCAGATACGCAGTATTTT
CDR3aa: CASSVGRASDTQYF

v_gene: TRBV5-6
j_gene: TRBJ1-1
d_gene: .
abundance: .
CDR3nt: TGTGCCAGCAGCTCTATGGGCCAAGGCTACACTGAAGCTTTCTTT
CDR3aa: CASSSMGQGYTEAFF

v_gene: TRBV5-4
j_gene: TRBJ2-5
d_gene: .
abundance: .
CDR3nt: TGTGCCAGCAGCTTGCTCGGAGGCCAAGAGACCCAGTACTTC
CDR3aa: CASSLLGGQETQYF

v_gene: TRBV7-6
j_gene: TRBJ2-1
d_gene: TRBD2
abundance: .
CDR3nt: TGTGCCAGCAGCCCCTCGGGACTAGCGGTTTACAATGAGCAGTTCTTC
CDR3aa: CASSPSGLAVYNEQFF

v_gene: TRBV28
j_gene: TRBJ2-3
d_gene: .
abundance: .
CDR3nt: TGTGCCAGCAGTTTAGGGGGGTTCACAGATACGCAGTATTTT
CDR3aa: CASSLGGFTDTQYF

v_gene: TRBV9
j_gene: TRBJ2-1
d_gene: TRBD2
abundance: .
CDR3nt: TGTGCCAGCAGCGCAACTAGCGGGAGGGTTTTTGAGCAGTTCTTC
CDR3aa: CASSATSGRVFEQFF

v_gene: TRBV18
j_gene: TRBJ1-1
d_gene: .
abundance: .
CDR3nt: TGTGCCAGCTCCCAAGGAAACACTGAAGCTTTCTTT
CDR3aa: CASSQGNTEAFF

v_gene: TRBV10-2
j_gene: TRBJ1-1
d_gene: TRBD1
abundance: once
CDR3nt: TGCGCCAGCAGTGAGATGAAGACAGGGGGGGGGCGGACTGAAGCTTTCTTT
CDR3aa: CASSEMKTGGGRTEAFF

v_gene: TRBV4-1
j_gene: TRBJ2-3
d_gene: TRBD2
abundance: .
CDR3nt: TGCGCCAGCAGCCAAGTCCCCGGGGGAGCGGGAGTATTGCATTTT
CDR3aa: CASSQVPGGAGVLHF

v_gene: TRBV29-1
j_gene: TRBJ2-1
d_gene: TRBD2
abundance: .
CDR3nt: TGCAGCGTTCGGACTAGCGGGAGAACTGAGCAGTTCTTC
CDR3aa: CSVRTSGRTEQFF

v_gene: TRBV7-3
j_gene: TRBJ2-7
d_gene: .
abundance: .
CDR3nt: TGTGCCAGCAGCAAAGGGATGAGTGGTGAGCAGTACTTC
CDR3aa: CASSKGMSGEQYF

v_gene: TRBV9
j_gene: TRBJ1-1
d_gene: .
abundance: few
CDR3nt: TGTGCCAGCAGCCCCCAAACAGGCCCCGTGAACACTGAAGCTTTCTTT
CDR3aa: CASSPQTGPVNTEAFF

v_gene: TRBV4-3
j_gene: TRBJ1-4
d_gene: .
abundance: .
CDR3nt: TGCGCCAGCAGCCAAGGCTGGGTCGGGAAACTGTTTTTT
CDR3aa: CASSQGWVGKLFF

v_gene: TRBV5-3
j_gene: TRBJ2-3
d_gene: TRBD1
abundance: once
CDR3nt: TGTGCCAGAAGCCCTCGACAGGGTCCAGATACGCAGTATTTT
CDR3aa: CARSPRQGPDTQYF

v_gene: TRBV25-1
j_gene: TRBJ2-3
d_gene: .
abundance: .
CDR3nt: TGTGCCAGCAGTGGCTACGCAGATACGCAGTATTTT
CDR3aa: CASSGYADTQYF

v_gene: TRBV5-1
j_gene: TRBJ2-3
d_gene: .
abundance: .
CDR3nt: TGCGCCAGCAGCCGGGTCAGCGGGAGCACAGATACGCAGTATTTT
CDR3aa: CASSRVSGSTDTQYF

v_gene: TRBV7-2
j_gene: TRBJ2-1
d_gene: .
abundance: .
CDR3nt: TGTGCCAGCAGCCCCCGGTCTACTTTTAACTACAATGAGCAGTTCTTC
CDR3aa: CASSPRSTFNYNEQFF